The present T cell receptor beta chain was sequenced within a study of cytomegalovirus exposure and HLA in healthy donors. Notes on the study in general: DRB1 had the most TCR associations and HLA-C the fewest, a later analysis found, with rates varying by HLA locus. Accurate HLA-A and HLA-B prediction from TCR beta sequences was reported for most subjects.

The CDR3 runs to 11 residues. Per germline, CDR1 LGHNA and CDR2 YSLEER. V lost 1 base and J 9 bases, leaving 4 bases between the germline ends. The PCR contained 60 Vbeta and 13 Jbeta primers. Assay: immunoSEQ multiplex PCR; the TCRdb copy retains only in-frame clones and omits some. The repertoire has about 190,000 clones, around 79% of them found once; the top ten carry roughly 1.6%. As for this clone: The antigen is not known.

Sequences were obtained from PBMCs. This chain uses TRBV4-3 with TRBJ2-1; D unclear. This clonotype originated in a woman between 45 and 60 years old in good health and CMV-seronegative. CDR3 bases: TGCGCCAGCAGCCAAGGGAGTGAGCAGTTCTTC. Amino acids: CASSQGSEQFF.